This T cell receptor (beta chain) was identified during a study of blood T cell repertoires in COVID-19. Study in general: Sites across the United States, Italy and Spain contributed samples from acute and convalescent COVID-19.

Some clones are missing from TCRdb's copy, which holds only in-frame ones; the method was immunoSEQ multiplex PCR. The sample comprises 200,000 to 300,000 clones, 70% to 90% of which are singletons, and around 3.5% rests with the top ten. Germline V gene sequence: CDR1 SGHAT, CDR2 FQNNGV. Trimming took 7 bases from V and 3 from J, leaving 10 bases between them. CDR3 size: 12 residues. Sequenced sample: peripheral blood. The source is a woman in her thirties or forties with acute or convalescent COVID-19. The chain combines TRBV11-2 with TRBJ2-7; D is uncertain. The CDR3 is CASTQVGYEQYV. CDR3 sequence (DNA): TGTGCCAGCACCCAGGTGGGCTACGAGCAGTACGTC.